The 23 T cell receptor beta chains below were found in one sample sequenced in a study of T cell responses to AZD1222 COVID-19 vaccine. Using immunoSEQ multiplex PCR, the repertoire was profiled, and TCRdb retains in-frame clones only, with some absent. The data show 100,000 or so clones, 88% seen once. The sequences come from peripheral blood, collected on day 0 of AZD1222 vaccination. The receptor source for this set is an adult in good health.

This sequence joins TRBV3-1 (or the pseudogene TRBV3-2) and TRBJ1-5, with D uncertain. V lost 0 bases, J lost 7 bases, and 10 bases lay in between. Germline V gene lookup returns CDR1 LGHDT and CDR2 YNNKEL (reference sequence). The CDR3 is 14 residues long. DNA of the CDR3: TGTGCCAGCAGCCAAGATTTGTGGGGACAGCCCCAGCATTTT. Its translation: CASSQDLWGQPQHF.

The rearrangement joins TRBV14 to TRBJ2-7; 7 bases align to TRBD1. The junction had 16 bases not matched to a gene; V was cut back by 4 bases and J by 4 bases. The germline V gene has CDR1 SGHDN and CDR2 FVKESK. The CDR3 has 17 residues. DNA for the CDR3: TGTGCCAGCAGCCGAGACAGGGCTTCTACTGATTTATACGAGCAGTACTTC. Its protein is CASSRDRASTDLYEQYF. Combining the CDR3 with reference TRBV14 and TRBJ2-7 gives the whole variable domain EAGVTQFPSHSVIEKGQTVTLRCDPISGHDNLYWYRRVMGKEIKFLLHFVKESKQDESGMPNNRFLAERTGGTYSTLKVQPAELEDSGVYFCASSRDRASTDLYEQYFGPGTRLTVT.

The chain combines TRBV28 with TRBJ1-1, with unresolved D. CDR1 and CDR2 (germline): MDHEN, SYDVKM. The ends were cut back, 6 bases at V and 0 bases at J, with 8 bases in the middle. The CDR3 runs to 13 residues. The DNA of the CDR3 is TGTGCCAGCAGAGACCGGTTGAACACTGAAGCTTTCTTT. Translated, it gives CASRDRLNTEAFF.

J is TRBJ1-2 and V is TRBV11-3; D ambiguous. The CDR3 extends over 12 amino acids. V gave up 4 bases and J gave up 6 bases, with 9 bases separating them. The germline CDR1 and CDR2 sequences are SGHNT and YENEEA. The CDR3 nucleotides read TGTGCCAGCAGCTCGGGTCCGGATGGCTACACCTTC. Encoded protein: CASSSGPDGYTF.

The V and J genes are TRBV28 and TRBJ2-2; the D gene is possibly TRBD1 (7 bases). Looked up from germline, CDR1 is MDHEN and CDR2 is SYDVKM. V dropped 3 bases and J dropped 3 bases, with 11 bases sitting between them. There are 15 residues in the CDR3. Here the CDR3 DNA reads TGTGCCAGCAGTTTGCGGAGGGGGCACACCGGGGAGCTGTTTTTT. Amino acids: CASSLRRGHTGELFF.

In this sample, this clone turned up once. The DNA of the CDR3 is TGTGCCAGCAGCCCAATTAGCGGGAGCACAGATACGCAGTATTTT. It encodes CASSPISGSTDTQYF. The rearrangement links TRBV11-2 to TRBJ2-3; 7 bases agree with TRBD2. CDR3 length: 15 amino acids. V lost 5 bases and J lost 0; bases outside the gene matches: 5. Per germline, CDR1 SGHAT and CDR2 FQNNGV. The full variable domain, rest sourced from reference TRBV11-2 and TRBJ2-3, is EAGVAQSPRYKIIEKRQSVAFWCNPISGHATLYWYQQILGQGPKLLIQFQNNGVVDDSQLPKDRFSAERLKGVDSTLKIQPAKLEDSAVYLCASSPISGSTDTQYFGPGTRLTVL.

Concerning this clone itself: This specimen includes other DNA sequences encoding the same CDR3. The chain links TRBV7-2 to TRBJ2-5; unclear D gene. The CDR3 is 13 amino acids. With 1 base removed from V and 5 bases from J, the gap between germline ends came to 8 bases. Looked up from germline, CDR1 is SGHTA and CDR2 is FQGNSA. CDR3 sequence reads: CASSLDLRETQYF. In DNA, the CDR3 is TGTGCCAGCAGCTTAGATTTGAGGGAGACCCAGTACTTC.

The chain employs TRBV5-5 and TRBJ2-1, with 8 bases lining up with TRBD2. Per germline, CDR1 SGHKS and CDR2 YYEKEE (reference sequence). The V and J ends lost 2 bases and 3 bases, in that order; junction bases with no gene match: 4. The CDR3 is made up of 15 amino acids. The CDR3 sequence: CASSLTGTSYNEQFF. CDR3 nucleotide sequence: TGTGCCAGCAGCTTAACCGGGACTAGCTACAATGAGCAGTTCTTC.

The chain couples TRBV18 to TRBJ2-5, with D uncertain. This CDR3 has 15 amino acids. V shed 2 bases and J shed 1 base, with 11 bases lying between them. From germline, CDR1 is KGHSH and CDR2 LQKENI. The CDR3 here is CASSPTLTTQETQYF. For the CDR3, the DNA is TGTGCCAGCTCACCAACACTGACAACCCAAGAGACCCAGTACTTC.

This chain links TRBV2 with TRBJ1-4; 9 nucleotides agree with TRBD1. The CDR3 has 14 amino acids. With V trimmed by 3 bases and J by 8 bases, 4 bases remained unmatched. The V gene's germline CDR1 is SNHLY and CDR2 FYNNEI. CDR3 sequence: CASSEGQGLEKLFF. As DNA, the CDR3 is TGTGCCAGCAGTGAGGGACAGGGATTAGAAAAACTGTTTTTT.

This chain joins TRBV2 and TRBJ2-2; 10 nucleotides line up with TRBD2. Germline-derived CDR1 and CDR2 are SNHLY and FYNNEI. V was pared by 4 bases and J by 7 bases, with 6 bases of the junction left unmatched. This CDR3 has 15 residues. This CDR3 is CASSGTSGGGGELFF. CDR3 bases: TGTGCCAGCAGTGGGACTAGCGGAGGCGGCGGGGAGCTGTTTTTT.

This chain joins TRBV19 and TRBJ2-3, with TRBD2 identical over 10 bases. The germline V gene encodes CDR1 LNHDA and CDR2 SQIVND (reference sequence). Trimming at V came to 3 bases and at J to 3 bases, leaving 9 bases not matched to a gene. The CDR3 contains 17 residues. DNA for the CDR3: TGTGCCAGTAGTATCGCCCGGGGACTAGCGTATACAGATACGCAGTATTTT. The encoded protein is CASSIARGLAYTDTQYF.

The chain couples TRBV28 to TRBJ2-7, with D tentatively TRBD1 or TRBD2 (5 bases each). From germline, CDR1 is MDHEN and CDR2 SYDVKM. Trimming pared 1 base from V and 3 bases from J, leaving 10 bases between. The CDR3 sequence is 14 residues long. CDR3 protein: CASSLSGRGYEQYF. The CDR3 DNA follows: TGTGCCAGCAGTTTATCAGGGAGAGGCTACGAGCAGTACTTC.

The chain carries TRBV3-1 (or the pseudogene TRBV3-2) and TRBJ2-5; 9 bases are shared with TRBD1. The CDR3 runs 17 residues. The V segment lost 2 bases and the J segment 3 bases; nucleotides outside the gene matches: 10. CDR1 and CDR2 from the germline V gene are LGHDT and YNNKEL (reference sequence). This CDR3 reads CASSQPSAGQGKETQYF. The CDR3 region has the DNA TGTGCCAGCAGCCAACCCTCCGCGGGACAGGGAAAAGAGACCCAGTACTTC.

The chain recombines TRBV6-5 with TRBJ1-3; no clear D gene. V was shortened by 2 bases and J by 0 bases, with 8 bases between the two germline ends. Germline CDR1 is MNHEY and CDR2 is SVGAGI. The CDR3 length is 15 residues. This CDR3 reads CASSYSGTSGNTIYF. DNA for the CDR3: TGTGCCAGCAGTTACAGCGGAACCTCTGGAAACACCATATATTTT.

This rearrangement joins TRBV6-4 to TRBJ1-5; perhaps TRBD1 as D (5 bases). Trimming removed 5 bases from V and 7 bases from J, with 12 bases in between. CDR1 is MRHNA, CDR2 SNTAGT, per germline. The length of the CDR3 is 13 residues. Here the CDR3 DNA reads TGTGCCAGCAGTAGCCAGGGCGGACAGCCCCAGCATTTT. The encoded protein is CASSSQGGQPQHF.

J is TRBJ2-7 and V is TRBV7-8, with 9 nucleotides matching TRBD2. The CDR3 contains 19 residues. Germline assignment: CDR1 SGHVS and CDR2 FQNEAQ. With 4 bases clipped from V and 6 bases from J, the junction kept 22 bases outside the gene matches. The CDR3 reads CASSSLGLASSPGAGEQYF. The CDR3 nucleotides are TGTGCCAGCAGCTCACTAGGACTAGCGTCCTCCCCGGGTGCCGGCGAGCAGTACTTC.

The chain uses TRBV6-5 and TRBJ2-1, with 8 bases that match TRBD1. The V gene's germline CDR1 is MNHEY and CDR2 SVGAGI. The CDR3 runs 14 residues. V was pared by 4 bases and J by 9 bases, with 8 bases of the junction left unmatched. The CDR3 here is CASSSSRGLREQFF. The CDR3 nucleotides read TGTGCCAGCAGTTCAAGCAGGGGGCTGCGTGAGCAGTTCTTC.

This sequence joins TRBV5-8 and TRBJ1-5, with no clear D. Germline assignment: CDR1 SGHTS and CDR2 YDEGEE. The CDR3 length is 11 residues. Trimming stripped 4 bases from V and 5 bases from J, with 4 bases between. In DNA, the CDR3 is TGTGCCAGCAGCAGACATCAGCCCCAGCATTTT. It encodes CASSRHQPQHF.

In its sample, this clone was seen a few times. The chain has TRBV20-1 and TRBJ1-2; D remains unclear. The germline V and J ends were trimmed by 6 bases and 8 bases, with 10 bases remaining between them. Germline lookup yields CDR1 DFQATT and CDR2 SNEGSKA (reference sequence). CDR3 length equals 10 residues. The CDR3 DNA reads TGCAGTGCAGCCCTAGTGGGCTACACCTTC. It codes for CSAALVGYTF.

The genes are TRBV19 and TRBJ2-7; 10 bases align to TRBD1. J gave up 2 bases and V 4 bases, and 2 bases lay outside the gene matches. In germline, CDR1 is LNHDA, CDR2 SQIVND (reference sequence). The CDR3 spans 14 residues. The CDR3 coding sequence is TGTGCCAGTAGTACTGGGACAGGGGCCTACGAGCAGTACTTC. This encodes CASSTGTGAYEQYF.

This chain joins TRBV4-2 and TRBJ2-2; D is possibly TRBD1 or TRBD2 (6 bases each). The CDR3 covers 16 residues. The V end lost 1 base, the J end lost 1 base, and 10 bases lay between the germline ends. CDR1 is LGHNA, CDR2 YNFKEQ, per germline. CDR3 sequence reads: CASSQGRGGNTGELFF. The CDR3 bases are TGTGCCAGCAGCCAAGGCAGGGGAGGGAACACCGGGGAGCTGTTTTTT.

The genes are TRBV28 and TRBJ2-1, with a tentative D call TRBD2 (6 bases). Trimming stripped 5 bases from V and 0 bases from J, with 11 bases between. CDR3 length: 15 residues. Germline CDR1 is MDHEN and CDR2 is SYDVKM. The chain's CDR3 is CASSAGLVSYNEQFF. The CDR3 region has the DNA TGTGCCAGCAGTGCGGGACTTGTCTCCTACAATGAGCAGTTCTTC.